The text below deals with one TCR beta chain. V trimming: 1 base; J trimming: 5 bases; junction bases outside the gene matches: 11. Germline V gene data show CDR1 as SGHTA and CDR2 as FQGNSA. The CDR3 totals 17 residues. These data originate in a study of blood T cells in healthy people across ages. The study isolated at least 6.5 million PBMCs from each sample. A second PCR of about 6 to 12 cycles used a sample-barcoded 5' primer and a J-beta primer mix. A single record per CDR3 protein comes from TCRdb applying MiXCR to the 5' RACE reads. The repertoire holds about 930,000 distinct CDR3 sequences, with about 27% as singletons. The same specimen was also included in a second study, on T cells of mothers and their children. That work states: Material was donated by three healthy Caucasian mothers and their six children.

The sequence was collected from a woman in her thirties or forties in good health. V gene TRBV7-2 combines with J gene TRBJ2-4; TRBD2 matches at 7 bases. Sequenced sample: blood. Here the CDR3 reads CASSLGSGWAGENIQYF. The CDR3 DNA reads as TGTGCCAGCAGCTTAGGTAGCGGGTGGGCCGGTGAAAACATTCAGTACTTC.